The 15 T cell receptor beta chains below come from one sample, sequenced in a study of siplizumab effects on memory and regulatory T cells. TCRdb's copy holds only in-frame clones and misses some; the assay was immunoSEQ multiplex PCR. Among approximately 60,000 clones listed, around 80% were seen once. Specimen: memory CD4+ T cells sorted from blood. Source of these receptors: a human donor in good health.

The CDR3 region is CASSITSAETQYF. The CDR3 DNA reads as TGTGCCAGCAGCATAACTAGCGCGGAGACCCAGTACTTC. The chain couples TRBV7-2 to TRBJ2-5; the match to TRBD2 covers 7 bases. The CDR3 has 13 residues. Germline CDR1 reads SGHTA; CDR2 reads FQGNSA. J gave up 5 bases and V 5 bases, and 5 bases lay outside the gene matches.

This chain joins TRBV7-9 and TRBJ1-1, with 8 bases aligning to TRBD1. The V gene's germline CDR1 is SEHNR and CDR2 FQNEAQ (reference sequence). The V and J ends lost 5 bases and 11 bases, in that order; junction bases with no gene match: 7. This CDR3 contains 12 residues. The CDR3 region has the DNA TGTGCCAGCAGCCGGACAGGGCCCGGGGCTTTCTTT. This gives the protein CASSRTGPGAFF.

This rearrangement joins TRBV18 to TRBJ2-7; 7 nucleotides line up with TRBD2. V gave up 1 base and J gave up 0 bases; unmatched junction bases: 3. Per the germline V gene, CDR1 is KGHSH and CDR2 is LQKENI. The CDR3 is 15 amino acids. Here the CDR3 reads CASSPQRGPSYEQYF. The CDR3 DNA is TGTGCCAGCTCACCACAGCGGGGTCCCTCCTACGAGCAGTACTTC.

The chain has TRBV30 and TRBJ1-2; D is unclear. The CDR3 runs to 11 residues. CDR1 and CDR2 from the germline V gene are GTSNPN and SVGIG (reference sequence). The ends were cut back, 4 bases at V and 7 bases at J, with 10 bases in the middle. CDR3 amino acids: CAWKPRVGYTF. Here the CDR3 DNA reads TGTGCCTGGAAGCCGAGGGTTGGCTACACCTTC.

The chain's CDR3 is CASSEWDVLEQYF. In nucleotides, the CDR3 is TGTGCCAGCAGTGAATGGGATGTCCTCGAGCAGTACTTC. The chain links TRBV25-1 to TRBJ2-7; D gene ambiguous. Trimming stripped 1 base from V and 6 bases from J, with 10 bases between. Germline CDR1 and CDR2: MGHDK and SYGVNS. There are 13 residues in the CDR3.

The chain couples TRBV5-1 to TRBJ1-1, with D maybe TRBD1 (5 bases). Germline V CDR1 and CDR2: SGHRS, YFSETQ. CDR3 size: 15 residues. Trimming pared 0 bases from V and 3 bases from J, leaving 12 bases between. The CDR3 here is CASSLVRGSDTEAFF. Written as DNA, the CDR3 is TGCGCCAGCAGCTTGGTACGGGGGTCGGACACTGAAGCTTTCTTT.

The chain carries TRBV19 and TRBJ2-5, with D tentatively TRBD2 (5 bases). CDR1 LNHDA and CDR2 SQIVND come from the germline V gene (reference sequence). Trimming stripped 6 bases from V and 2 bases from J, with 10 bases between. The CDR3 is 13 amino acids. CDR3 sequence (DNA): TGTGCCAGTAGGGTTCGGGGACAAGAGACCCAGTACTTC. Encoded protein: CASRVRGQETQYF.

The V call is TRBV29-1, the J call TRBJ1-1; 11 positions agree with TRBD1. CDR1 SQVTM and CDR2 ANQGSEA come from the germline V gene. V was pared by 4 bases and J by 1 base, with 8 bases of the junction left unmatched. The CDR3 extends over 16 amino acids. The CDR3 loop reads CSVGGQGGGPNTEAFF. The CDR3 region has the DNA TGCAGCGTTGGGGGACAGGGGGGAGGACCGAACACTGAAGCTTTCTTT. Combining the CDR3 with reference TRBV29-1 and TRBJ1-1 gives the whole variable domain SAVISQKPSRDICQRGTSLTIQCQVDSQVTMMFWYRQQPGQSLTLIATANQGSEATYESGFVIDKFPISRPNLTFSTLTVSNMSPEDSSIYLCSVGGQGGGPNTEAFFGQGTRLTVV.

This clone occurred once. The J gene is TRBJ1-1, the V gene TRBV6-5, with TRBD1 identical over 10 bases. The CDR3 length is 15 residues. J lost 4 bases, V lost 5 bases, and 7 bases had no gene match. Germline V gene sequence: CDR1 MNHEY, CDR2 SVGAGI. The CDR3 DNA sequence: TGTGCCAGCAGTGTTCGACAGGGGGCCGTCACTGAAGCTTTCTTT. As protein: CASSVRQGAVTEAFF.

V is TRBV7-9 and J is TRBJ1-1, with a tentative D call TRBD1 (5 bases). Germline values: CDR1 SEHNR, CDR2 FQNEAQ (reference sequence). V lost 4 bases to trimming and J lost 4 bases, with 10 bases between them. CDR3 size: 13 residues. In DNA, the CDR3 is TGTGCCAGCAGCTGGGGAGGGACCACTGAAGCTTTCTTT. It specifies CASSWGGTTEAFF.

The CDR3, as DNA: TGTGCCAGCAGCCAATTAGGGTCTGGGGCTGAAGCTTTCTTT. Its translation is CASSQLGSGAEAFF. The chain recombines TRBV4-2 with TRBJ1-1, with no clear D. CDR3 length: 14 residues. Trimming took off 2 bases at V and 6 bases at J, with 13 bases between the two ends. Looked up from germline, CDR1 is LGHNA and CDR2 is YNFKEQ.

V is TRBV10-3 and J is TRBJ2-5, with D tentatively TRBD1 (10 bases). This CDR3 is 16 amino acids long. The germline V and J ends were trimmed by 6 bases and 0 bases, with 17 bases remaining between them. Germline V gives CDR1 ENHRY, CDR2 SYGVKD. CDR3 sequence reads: CAIRRGGQGYQETQYF. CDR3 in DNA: TGTGCCATCAGGCGGGGGGGACAGGGGTACCAAGAGACCCAGTACTTC.

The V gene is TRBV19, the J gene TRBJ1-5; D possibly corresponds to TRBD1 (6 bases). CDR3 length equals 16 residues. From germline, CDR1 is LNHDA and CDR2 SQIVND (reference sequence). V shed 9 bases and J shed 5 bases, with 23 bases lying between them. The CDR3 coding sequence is TGTGCCAGCAGCTCAGCGGGGGGCTGGGGAGATCAGCCCCAGCATTTT. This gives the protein CASSSAGGWGDQPQHF.

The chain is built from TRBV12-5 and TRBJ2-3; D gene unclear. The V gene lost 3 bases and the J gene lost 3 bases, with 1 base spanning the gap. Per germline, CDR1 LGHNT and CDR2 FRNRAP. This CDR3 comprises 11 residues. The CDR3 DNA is TGTGCTAGTGGTTTTACAGATACGCAGTATTTT. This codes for CASGFTDTQYF.

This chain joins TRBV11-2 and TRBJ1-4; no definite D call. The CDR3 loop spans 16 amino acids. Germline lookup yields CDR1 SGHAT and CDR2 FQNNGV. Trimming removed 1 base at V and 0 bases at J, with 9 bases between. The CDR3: CASSLAFTTTNEKLFF. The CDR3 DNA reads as TGTGCCAGCAGCTTAGCGTTCACCACAACTAATGAAAAACTGTTTTTT.